These 16 T cell receptor beta chains share one sample of origin, sequenced in a study of CD8+CD57+ T cells in acquired aplastic anemia. CDR3 and TCR beta VDJ profiling relied on a genomic DNA template. A single record per CDR3 protein comes from TCRdb applying MiXCR to the reads. The table lists about 170,000 distinct CDR3 sequences, 47% of them singletons, with under 1.2% in the top ten. Sequencing was done on patients that had shown CD8+CD57+ cell expansion by flow cytometry. Sequenced input: sorted CD4+, CD8+, or CD8+CD57+ T cells (not recorded which) from PBMCs. All receptors come from a human donor with aplastic anemia.

This chain links TRBV7-1 with TRBJ2-3; 13 nucleotides line up with TRBD2. TRBV7-1 is sorted into the ORF group, with uncertain function. J gave up 2 bases and V 5 bases, and 10 bases lay outside the gene matches. The CDR3 has 18 amino acids. DNA of the CDR3: TGTGCCAGCAGCCCAGGACTAGCGGGGGCCTTAACCACAGATACGCAGTATTTT. This codes for CASSPGLAGALTTDTQYF.

The count of this clonotype is one. This chain joins TRBV12-3 or TRBV12-4 and TRBJ2-1, with 7 bases lining up with TRBD1. The CDR3 has 14 residues. The ends lost 5 bases at V and 5 bases at J; junction bases unmatched: 6. The DNA of the CDR3 is TGTGCCAGCAGTGGGACAGAACCAAACAATGAGCAGTTCTTC. Translating gives CASSGTEPNNEQFF.

This clonotype showed up many times. The rearrangement uses TRBV5-4 and TRBJ2-3, with 8 nucleotides matching TRBD2. CDR3 length equals 15 residues. Germline trimming cut 2 bases from V and 1 base from J; bases unmatched to any gene: 3. Germline CDR1 reads SGHNT; CDR2 reads YYREEE (reference sequence). The CDR3 DNA follows: TGTGCCAGCAGCTTAAGCGGGGGACGCACAGATACGCAGTATTTT. This codes for CASSLSGGRTDTQYF.

The chain employs TRBV7-8 and TRBJ1-6, with 9 positions matching TRBD1. Germline V gene lookup returns CDR1 SGHVS and CDR2 FQNEAQ. The CDR3 is 15 residues long. Losses at the gene ends were 4 bases for V and 7 bases for J; bases not matched to a gene: 5. The CDR3 spells CASSYLGTGNSPLHF. The CDR3 region has the DNA TGTGCCAGCAGCTACCTTGGGACAGGGAATTCACCCCTCCACTTT.

This clonotype was recorded at least ten times. The chain couples TRBV5-1 to TRBJ1-2; possibly TRBD1 for D (6 bases). The CDR3 length is 15 residues. CDR1 and CDR2 (germline): SGHRS, YFSETQ. V lost 0 bases to trimming and J lost 2 bases, with 11 bases between them. DNA of the CDR3: TGCGCCAGCAGCTTGGCCGGCAGGGGCAACTATGGCTACACCTTC. Its protein is CASSLAGRGNYGYTF.

The chain uses TRBV9 and TRBJ2-5; D is undetermined. The CDR3 has 14 residues. Germline V gives CDR1 SGDLS, CDR2 YYNGEE. Trimming cost V 0 bases and J 8 bases, with 14 bases left between them. The DNA of the CDR3 is TGTGCCAGCAGCGTAGGTGCAGCCGGATTAACCCAGTACTTC. Translation gives CASSVGAAGLTQYF.

In this sample, this clonotype turned up a few times. This rearrangement joins TRBV6-5 to TRBJ1-2, with 8 bases identical to TRBD1. The CDR3 sequence is 16 residues long. The V gene's germline CDR1 is MNHEY and CDR2 SVGAGI. V lost 2 bases to trimming and J lost 7 bases; unmatched junction nucleotides: 12. CDR3 protein: CASSYAGTGGGGGYTF. The DNA for the CDR3 is TGTGCCAGCAGTTACGCCGGGACAGGAGGAGGGGGTGGCTACACCTTC.

The genes are TRBV11-1 and TRBJ2-3; 13 nucleotides agree with TRBD2. Germline V gene data show CDR1 as SGHAT and CDR2 as FQDESV (reference sequence). CDR3 length: 18 amino acids. With 2 bases clipped from V and 1 base from J, the junction kept 6 bases outside the gene matches. For the CDR3, the DNA is TGTGCCAGCAGCTTATGTCCGACTAGCGGGGGGTGCACAGATACGCAGTATTTT. Translating it yields CASSLCPTSGGCTDTQYF.

This chain links TRBV28 with TRBJ2-7; 7 nucleotides line up with TRBD2. Germline CDR1 and CDR2: MDHEN and SYDVKM. After removal of 6 bases from V and 4 bases from J, the junction contained 9 bases not matched to a gene. This CDR3 spans 14 amino acids. The CDR3 loop is CASSRGDVGYEQYF. CDR3 nucleotides: TGTGCCAGCAGCCGGGGGGACGTCGGGTACGAGCAGTACTTC.

In its sample, this clonotype was seen many times. The chain employs TRBV19 and TRBJ1-1; D may be TRBD1 (5 bases). The ends were cut back, 6 bases at V and 6 bases at J, with 17 bases in the middle. Germline CDR1 and CDR2: LNHDA and SQIVND (reference sequence). This CDR3 is 14 amino acids long. CDR3 sequence: CASRSQGAFAEAFF. CDR3 DNA sequence: TGTGCCAGTAGATCTCAGGGAGCCTTCGCTGAAGCTTTCTTT.

The chain recombines TRBV6-5 with TRBJ1-2; D not certain. Trimming shortened V by 0 bases and J by 4 bases, and 12 bases separated the two germline ends. Per germline, CDR1 MNHEY and CDR2 SVGAGI. The CDR3 length is 15 residues. CDR3 DNA sequence: TGTGCCAGCAGTTACTCTGCGCGGGCCCCCTATGGCTACACCTTC. Its translation: CASSYSARAPYGYTF.

The chain uses TRBV15 and TRBJ1-4, with 10 positions matching TRBD1. V shed 1 base and J 6 bases; nucleotides not matched to a gene: 5. Germline CDR1 is LNHNV and CDR2 is YYDKDF (reference sequence). The CDR3 loop spans 16 amino acids. CDR3 nucleotides: TGTGCCACCAGCAGAGTCGGGGGGACAGGGGATGAAAAACTGTTTTTT. Translating gives CATSRVGGTGDEKLFF.

This clonotype has just one count. The chain carries TRBV7-9 and TRBJ2-1; 9 bases match TRBD2. Germline CDR1 SEHNR, CDR2 FQNEAQ (reference sequence). The CDR3 spans 17 residues. J lost 2 bases, V lost 5 bases, and 10 bases had no gene match. CDR3 amino acids: CASSHVKSGRTYNEQFF. DNA of the CDR3: TGTGCCAGCAGCCACGTCAAAAGCGGGAGGACCTACAATGAGCAGTTCTTC.

The rearrangement uses TRBV15 and TRBJ2-7; 9 nucleotides agree with TRBD1. CDR3 length: 15 residues. Germline V gives CDR1 LNHNV, CDR2 YYDKDF (reference sequence). V was pared by 0 bases and J by 8 bases, with 8 bases of the junction left unmatched. The CDR3 coding sequence is TGTGCCACCAGCAGAGATGGACAGGGGCTCTTCAAGCAGTACTTC. Translated: CATSRDGQGLFKQYF.

This clonotype was counted many times. The chain links TRBV5-1 to TRBJ2-7; D is possibly TRBD1 (6 bases). V was cut by 4 bases and J by 3 bases, with 14 bases left in between. CDR3 length: 14 residues. Germline V gives CDR1 SGHRS, CDR2 YFSETQ. The chain's CDR3 is CASSERTALYEQYF. CDR3 nucleotides: TGCGCCAGCAGCGAGAGGACAGCTCTCTACGAGCAGTACTTC. Together with reference TRBV5-1 and TRBJ2-7, the CDR3 gives the full variable domain: KAGVTQTPRYLIKTRGQQVTLSCSPISGHRSVSWYQQTPGQGLQFLFEYFSETQRNKGNFPGRFSGRQFSNSRSEMNVSTLELGDSALYLCASSERTALYEQYFGPGTRLTVT.

This clonotype was observed many times. The chain is built from TRBV5-6 and TRBJ1-1, with D possibly being TRBD1 (5 bases). V dropped 3 bases and J dropped 8 bases, with 23 bases sitting between them. The CDR3 sequence is 16 residues long. The germline V gene encodes CDR1 SGHDT and CDR2 YYEEEE. The CDR3 DNA sequence: TGTGCCAGCAGCTGGGGGAGGACCTCCATAGCTCGGGAAGCTTTCTTT. It specifies CASSWGRTSIAREAFF.